The subject of this entry is one T cell receptor beta chain. Its antigen is not yet known. No quality values exist for individual bases; no much larger clone is one base distant. This record belongs to a study of OX40 agonist ivuxolimab in advanced cancers. For the study in its entirety: Ivuxolimab was an agonistic, fully human IgG2 monoclonal antibody directed against OX40 (CD134), a costimulatory receptor. Intravenous ivuxolimab was administered to patients every 2 weeks at six dose levels: 0.01, 0.1, 0.3, 1.5, 3 and 10 mg/kg. Among the 52 dose-escalation patients, roughly 20 had hepatocellular carcinoma, approximately 15 melanoma, 9 renal cell carcinoma and 9 head and neck cancer. In the dose-escalation cohort, approximately 82% of patients were male, and the mean age was 60 years with a range of roughly 23 to 90. Patients were allowed to have had prior anti-PD-1, anti-PD-L1 or anti-CTLA-4 therapy, and more than 30% of the dose-escalation patients had previously received checkpoint inhibitors. Partial responses occurred in three dose-escalation patients, of whom one had hepatocellular carcinoma and two had cutaneous melanoma. Peripheral TCRbeta sequencing aimed to test whether ivuxolimab altered TCR sequence diversity and caused clonal T-cell expansion. The paper describes the monotherapy dose-escalation part (N of about 52 patients) of the phase I trial of ivuxolimab.

To sequence the TCRbeta CDR3 region, genomic DNA was isolated from the sorted cells. The immunoSEQ Assay was used for sequencing of TCRbeta CDR3 regions. Here the immuneACCESS table is served through TCRdb, limited to in-frame sequences with V and J called. Missing clones are a known gap in these copies; in checked studies unresolved V genes cover under half, and the rest lacks a known reason. The sample records about 54,000 clones, 80% to 90% of which are singletons. Of the sample, 1.2% to 1.5% is held by the ten largest clones. Findings and caveats that apply to the study as a whole: After ivuxolimab, CD8+ T cells had more expanded clones than CD4+ T cells on average. Which antigens the clonally expanded peripheral T cells were specific for was not determined. Low levels of normalized T-cell clonal expansion were also seen in some patients who did not respond. At doses of 0.1 to 3.0 mg/kg, clonal expansion of both CD4+ and CD8+ blood T cells was observed from baseline to week 6. Partial responders in the 0.1-3.0 mg/kg groups had among the lowest normalized peripheral clonal expansion, especially among CD8+ T cells.

The trial excluded patients who had a history of autoimmune disease or were on systemic immunosuppression. Peripheral blood for TCR sequencing was collected from all dose cohorts at baseline, on cycle 4 day 1, and on cycle 7 day 1. Samples came from an open-label, multicenter, first-in-human phase I dose-escalation trial of ivuxolimab. Adults with locally advanced or metastatic head and neck squamous cell, hepatocellular, melanoma or renal cell carcinoma were enrolled in the trial. Before TCR sequencing, CD4+ T cells and CD8+ T cells were sorted from peripheral blood as separate populations. V trim: 5 bases; J trim: 3 bases; unmatched bases: 6. CDR3 length: 15 amino acids, cysteine to phenylalanine. The only DNA kept is the CDR3, 45 bases in frame from the first base. Reading the germline V gene gives CDR1 ENHRY and CDR2 SYGVKD.

The sequencing used CD4+ or CD8+ T cells sorted from blood, collected in a trial of the OX40 agonist ivuxolimab. The source of this sequence is an adult with an advanced solid tumor such as melanoma, head and neck, liver or kidney cancer. The chain is made from TRBV10-3 and TRBJ2-3, and 9 junction bases match TRBD1. Here is the DNA: TGTGCCATCAGTTCCACAGGGGGCCCGACAGATACGCAGTATTTT. Its protein is CAISSTGGPTDTQYF.